A selection of T cell receptor beta chains follows, all from one sample in a study of sequential checkpoint blockade in melanoma. Repertoires were generated with immunoSEQ multiplex PCR, while TCRdb's copy carries only in-frame clones and drops some. The top ten clones hold around 27% of a sample with tens of thousands of clones, roughly 80% of them seen once. The source material was CD8+ T cells sorted from blood (inferred from file names), sampled from a patient given nivolumab and ipilimumab in sequence. Every receptor here comes from a human donor with melanoma. Each CDR3 is given with its conserved first and last residue. D genes are given only for firm matches. Some rows have no size entry. The others give once, few or many, or a class for an expanded clone.

V gene	D gene	CDR3 length	J gene	clone size	CDR3 DNA	CDR3 protein
TRBV27	TRBD1	13	TRBJ2-7	.	TGTGCCAGCAGTTGGGGACAGAACTACGAGCAGTACTTC	CASSWGQNYEQYF
TRBV7-6	.	15	TRBJ2-5	.	TGTGCCAGCACCGGGATCGGAACAAGAGACCCACCTGAGTACTTC	CASTGIGTRDPPEYF
TRBV11-2	.	12	TRBJ2-7	.	TGTGCCAGCAGCTCGAACAGGGACGAGCAGTACTTC	CASSSNRDEQYF
TRBV25-1	TRBD1	15	TRBJ2-7	.	TGTGCCAGCAGTGAAGGGAAGACAGGGGGCCACGAGCAGTACTTC	CASSEGKTGGHEQYF
TRBV7-6	TRBD2	17	TRBJ2-3	.	TGTGCCAGCAGCTTACCACCGTCGGGGGGGTCGGGAGATACGCAGTATTTT	CASSLPPSGGSGDTQYF
TRBV4-3	TRBD1	15	TRBJ2-7	.	TGCGCCAGCAGCCAAGAGGGGACAGAGCTCTACGAGCAGTACTTC	CASSQEGTELYEQYF
TRBV21-1	.	15	TRBJ2-7	once	TGTGCCAGCTTTCCCCTGGGGCAGAGCTCCTACGAGCAGTACTTC	CASFPLGQSSYEQYF
TRBV7-9	.	12	TRBJ1-4	few	TGTGCCAGCAGCTTAGAGGAGGAAAAACTGTTTTTT	CASSLEEEKLFF
TRBV5-5	.	15	TRBJ1-5	few	TGTGCCAGCAGCTTGTGGGTGGAGATCAATCAGCCCCAGCATTTT	CASSLWVEINQPQHF
TRBV29-1	.	13	TRBJ1-1	once	TGCAGCGTGCCGGGACACAAGAACACTGAAGCTTTCTTT	CSVPGHKNTEAFF
TRBV2	TRBD1	18	TRBJ1-4	.	TGTGCCAGCAGTGAACTTTTGACAGGGGGGCTTACTAATGAAAAACTGTTTTTT	CASSELLTGGLTNEKLFF
TRBV4-3	TRBD1	15	TRBJ1-4	.	TGCGCCAGCAGCCAAGTGTGGGACAGAAATGAAAAACTGTTTTTT	CASSQVWDRNEKLFF
TRBV7-8	.	16	TRBJ1-4	.	TGTGCCAGCAGCCGAACCGGGTCGAGAGAAAATGAAAAACTGTTTTTT	CASSRTGSRENEKLFF
TRBV2	TRBD1	16	TRBJ2-7	.	TGTGCCAGCAGTGAGTCTACAGGGGCTTTGTCCTACGAGCAGTACTTC	CASSESTGALSYEQYF
TRBV5-4	.	12	TRBJ2-7	.	TGTGCCAGCAGCTCCTTTTCCTACGAGCAGTACTTC	CASSSFSYEQYF
TRBV13	.	17	TRBJ2-5	.	TGTGCCAGCAGCCAATGGACAGAGATGAGGGCCCAAGAGACCCAGTACTTC	CASSQWTEMRAQETQYF
TRBV19	.	15	TRBJ2-3	.	TGTGCCAGTAGTATAGTCCCGGGGGTTACAGATACGCAGTATTTT	CASSIVPGVTDTQYF
TRBV6-1	TRBD1	12	TRBJ2-7	once	TGTGCCAGCAGGGACAGGGGGATCGAGCAGTACTTC	CASRDRGIEQYF
TRBV7-9	TRBD2	14	TRBJ2-7	.	TGTGCCAGCAGCCCGACTAGCGGGAGCTACGAGCAGTACTTC	CASSPTSGSYEQYF
TRBV27	.	14	TRBJ1-2	.	TGTGCCAGCAGTTTACGGGGGGCGACATATGGCTACACCTTC	CASSLRGATYGYTF
TRBV28	.	15	TRBJ2-7	few	TGTGCCAGCAGTTTATGGTTAGGGAGTCACTACGAGCAGTACTTC	CASSLWLGSHYEQYF
TRBV7-8	.	18	TRBJ2-1	.	TGTGCCAGCAGCTTATTAGGGGGGGGGACTTGGCCCTACAATGAGCAGTTCTTC	CASSLLGGGTWPYNEQFF
TRBV7-9	.	14	TRBJ2-7	.	TGTGCCAGCAGTAAAGGACTTACGGTTTACGAGCAGTACTTC	CASSKGLTVYEQYF
TRBV18	TRBD2	17	TRBJ2-7	.	TGTGCCAGCTCACCCCAGCCCGGGACTAGCCCTTCCTACGAGCAGTACTTC	CASSPQPGTSPSYEQYF
TRBV19	TRBD1	16	TRBJ1-1	few	TGTGCCAGTAACCCGGGACAGGGACCTATGGGCACTGAAGCTTTCTTT	CASNPGQGPMGTEAFF
TRBV5-8	TRBD1	13	TRBJ2-7	.	TGTGCCAGCAGCCGTCAGGGGGCCTACGAGCAGTACTTC	CASSRQGAYEQYF
TRBV6-1	.	16	TRBJ1-2	.	TGTGCCAGCAGTGAATGGGTGGGCAGCGGACACTATGGCTACACCTTC	CASSEWVGSGHYGYTF
TRBV6-5	TRBD1	15	TRBJ2-7	.	TGTGCCAGCAGTTACTCCGGGACAGGGTTCAACGAGCAGTACTTC	CASSYSGTGFNEQYF
TRBV11-2	.	14	TRBJ1-2	.	TGTGCCAGCAGTGCCACACGGAGTCCCTATGGCTACACCTTC	CASSATRSPYGYTF
TRBV4-1	.	16	TRBJ1-6	.	TGCGCCAGCAGCCAAGTAATTCCCGGGGGAAATTCACCCCTCCACTTT	CASSQVIPGGNSPLHF
TRBV7-2	TRBD1	15	TRBJ2-5	.	TGTGCCAGCAGCTTAGCGGGGGACAGGTCTGAGACCCAGTACTTC	CASSLAGDRSETQYF